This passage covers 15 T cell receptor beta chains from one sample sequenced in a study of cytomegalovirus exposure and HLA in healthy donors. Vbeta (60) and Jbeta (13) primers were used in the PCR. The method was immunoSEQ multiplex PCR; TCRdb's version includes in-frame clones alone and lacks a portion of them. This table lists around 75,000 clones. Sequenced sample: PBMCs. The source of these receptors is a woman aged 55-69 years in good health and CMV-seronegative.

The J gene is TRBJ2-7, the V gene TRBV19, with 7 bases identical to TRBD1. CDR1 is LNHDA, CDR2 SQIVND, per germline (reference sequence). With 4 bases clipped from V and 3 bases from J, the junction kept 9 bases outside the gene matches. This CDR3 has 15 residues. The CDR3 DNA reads TGTGCCAGTAGTAGCGAGGGGGCGCGCGTCTACGAGCAGTACTTC. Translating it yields CASSSEGARVYEQYF. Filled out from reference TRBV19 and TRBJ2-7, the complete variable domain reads DGGITQSPKYLFRKEGQNVTLSCEQNLNHDAMYWYRQDPGQGLRLIYYSQIVNDFQKGDIAEGYSVSREKKESFPLTVTSAQKNPTAFYLCASSSEGARVYEQYFGPGTRLTVT.

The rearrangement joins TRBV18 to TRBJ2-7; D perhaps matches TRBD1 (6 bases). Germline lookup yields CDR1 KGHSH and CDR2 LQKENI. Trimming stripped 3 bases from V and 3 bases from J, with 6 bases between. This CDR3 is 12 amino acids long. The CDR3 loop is CASSPDSYEQYF. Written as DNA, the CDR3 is TGTGCCAGCTCACCGGACAGCTACGAGCAGTACTTC. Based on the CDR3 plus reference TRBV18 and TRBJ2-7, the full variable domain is NAGVMQNPRHLVRRRGQEARLRCSPMKGHSHVYWYRQLPEEGLKFMVYLQKENIIDESGMPKERFSAEFPKEGPSILRIQQVVRGDSAAYFCASSPDSYEQYFGPGTRLTVT.

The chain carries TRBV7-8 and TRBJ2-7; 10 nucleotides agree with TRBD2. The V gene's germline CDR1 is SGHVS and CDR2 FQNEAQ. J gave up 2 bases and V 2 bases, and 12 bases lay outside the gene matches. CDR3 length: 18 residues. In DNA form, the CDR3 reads TGTGCCAGCAGCTTAAAGGCCCGGGCTAGCGGGAGTCCCTACGAGCAGTACTTC. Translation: CASSLKARASGSPYEQYF.

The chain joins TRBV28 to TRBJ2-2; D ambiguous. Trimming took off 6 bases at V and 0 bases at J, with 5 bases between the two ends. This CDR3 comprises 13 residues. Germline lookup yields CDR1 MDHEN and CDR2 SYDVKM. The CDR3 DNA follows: TGTGCCAGCAGGCTATCGAACACCGGGGAGCTGTTTTTT. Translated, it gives CASRLSNTGELFF. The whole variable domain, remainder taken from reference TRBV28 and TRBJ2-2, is DVKVTQSSRYLVKRTGEKVFLECVQDMDHENMFWYRQDPGLGLRLIYFSYDVKMKEKGDIPEGYSVSREKKERFSLILESASTNQTSMYLCASRLSNTGELFFGEGSRLTVL.

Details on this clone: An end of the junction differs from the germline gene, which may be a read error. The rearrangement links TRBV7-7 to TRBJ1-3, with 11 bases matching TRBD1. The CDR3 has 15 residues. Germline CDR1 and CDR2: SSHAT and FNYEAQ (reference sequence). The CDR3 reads CASSFGDRGIDTIYF. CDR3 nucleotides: TGTGCTAGCAGCTTTGGGGACAGGGGGATAGACACCATATATTTT.

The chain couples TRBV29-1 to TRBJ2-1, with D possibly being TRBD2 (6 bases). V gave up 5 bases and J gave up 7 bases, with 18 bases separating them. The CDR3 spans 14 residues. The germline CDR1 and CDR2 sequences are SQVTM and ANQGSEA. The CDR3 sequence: CSVTTWDGSNEQFF. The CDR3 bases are TGCAGCGTTACGACCTGGGACGGGAGTAATGAGCAGTTCTTC.

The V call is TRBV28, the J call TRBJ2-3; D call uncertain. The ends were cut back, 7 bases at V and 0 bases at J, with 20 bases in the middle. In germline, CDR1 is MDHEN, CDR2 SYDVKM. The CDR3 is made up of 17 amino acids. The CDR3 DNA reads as TGTGCCAGCACCCTCACCGTCACTGCCCCTAGCACAGATACGCAGTATTTT. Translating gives CASTLTVTAPSTDTQYF.

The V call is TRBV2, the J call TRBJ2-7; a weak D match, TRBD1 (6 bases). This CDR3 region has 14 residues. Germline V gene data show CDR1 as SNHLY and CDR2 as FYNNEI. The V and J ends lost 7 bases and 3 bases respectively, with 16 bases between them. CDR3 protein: CASNVGTRYYEQYF. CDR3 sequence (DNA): TGTGCCAGCAACGTCGGGACAAGGTACTACGAGCAGTACTTC. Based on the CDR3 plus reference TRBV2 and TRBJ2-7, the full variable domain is EPEVTQTPSHQVTQMGQEVILRCVPISNHLYFYWYRQILGQKVEFLVSFYNNEISEKSEIFDDQFSVERPDGSNFTLKIRSTKLEDSAMYFCASNVGTRYYEQYFGPGTRLTVT.

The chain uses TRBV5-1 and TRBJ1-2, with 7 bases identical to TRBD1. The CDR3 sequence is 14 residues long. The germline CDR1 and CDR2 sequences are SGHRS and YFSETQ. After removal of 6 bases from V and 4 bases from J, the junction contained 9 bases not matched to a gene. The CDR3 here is CASKQEQGPYGYTF. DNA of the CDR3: TGCGCCAGCAAGCAAGAACAGGGGCCCTATGGCTACACCTTC.

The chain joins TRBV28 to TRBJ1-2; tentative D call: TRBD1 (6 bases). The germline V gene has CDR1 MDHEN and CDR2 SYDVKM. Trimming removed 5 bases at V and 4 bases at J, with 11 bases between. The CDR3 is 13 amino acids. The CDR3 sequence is CASSATGTYGYTF. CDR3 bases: TGTGCCAGCAGTGCAACAGGGACCTATGGCTACACCTTC.

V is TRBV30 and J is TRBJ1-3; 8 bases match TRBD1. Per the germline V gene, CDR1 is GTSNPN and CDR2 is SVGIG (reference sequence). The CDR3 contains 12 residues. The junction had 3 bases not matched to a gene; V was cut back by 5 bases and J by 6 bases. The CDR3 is CAWGQGANTIYF. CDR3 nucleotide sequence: TGTGCCTGGGGACAGGGAGCAAACACCATATATTTT.

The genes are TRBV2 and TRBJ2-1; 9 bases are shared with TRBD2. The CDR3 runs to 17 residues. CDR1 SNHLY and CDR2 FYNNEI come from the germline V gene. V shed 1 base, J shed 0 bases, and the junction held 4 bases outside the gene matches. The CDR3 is CASSEEKLAGSYNEQFF. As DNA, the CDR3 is TGTGCCAGCAGTGAAGAGAAACTAGCGGGCTCCTACAATGAGCAGTTCTTC.

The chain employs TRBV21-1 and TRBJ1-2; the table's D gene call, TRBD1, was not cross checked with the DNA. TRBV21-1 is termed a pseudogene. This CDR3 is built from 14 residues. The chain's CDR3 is CASTGTGPYYGYTF. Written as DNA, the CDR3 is TGTGCCAGCACTGGGACAGGGCCGTACTATGGCTACACCTTC.

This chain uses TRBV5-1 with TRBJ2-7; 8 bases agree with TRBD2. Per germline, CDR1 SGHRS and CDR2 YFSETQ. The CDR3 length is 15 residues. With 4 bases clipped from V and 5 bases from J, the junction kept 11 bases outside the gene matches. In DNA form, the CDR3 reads TGCGCCAGCAGCCAGGCTAGCGGGTGGGCCCACGAGCAGTACTTC. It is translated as CASSQASGWAHEQYF.

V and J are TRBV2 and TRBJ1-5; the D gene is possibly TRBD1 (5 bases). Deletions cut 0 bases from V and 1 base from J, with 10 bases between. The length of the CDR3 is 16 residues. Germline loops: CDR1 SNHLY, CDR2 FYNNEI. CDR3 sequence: CASSEAGGESNQPQHF. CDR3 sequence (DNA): TGTGCCAGCAGTGAAGCGGGAGGGGAGAGCAATCAGCCCCAGCATTTT.